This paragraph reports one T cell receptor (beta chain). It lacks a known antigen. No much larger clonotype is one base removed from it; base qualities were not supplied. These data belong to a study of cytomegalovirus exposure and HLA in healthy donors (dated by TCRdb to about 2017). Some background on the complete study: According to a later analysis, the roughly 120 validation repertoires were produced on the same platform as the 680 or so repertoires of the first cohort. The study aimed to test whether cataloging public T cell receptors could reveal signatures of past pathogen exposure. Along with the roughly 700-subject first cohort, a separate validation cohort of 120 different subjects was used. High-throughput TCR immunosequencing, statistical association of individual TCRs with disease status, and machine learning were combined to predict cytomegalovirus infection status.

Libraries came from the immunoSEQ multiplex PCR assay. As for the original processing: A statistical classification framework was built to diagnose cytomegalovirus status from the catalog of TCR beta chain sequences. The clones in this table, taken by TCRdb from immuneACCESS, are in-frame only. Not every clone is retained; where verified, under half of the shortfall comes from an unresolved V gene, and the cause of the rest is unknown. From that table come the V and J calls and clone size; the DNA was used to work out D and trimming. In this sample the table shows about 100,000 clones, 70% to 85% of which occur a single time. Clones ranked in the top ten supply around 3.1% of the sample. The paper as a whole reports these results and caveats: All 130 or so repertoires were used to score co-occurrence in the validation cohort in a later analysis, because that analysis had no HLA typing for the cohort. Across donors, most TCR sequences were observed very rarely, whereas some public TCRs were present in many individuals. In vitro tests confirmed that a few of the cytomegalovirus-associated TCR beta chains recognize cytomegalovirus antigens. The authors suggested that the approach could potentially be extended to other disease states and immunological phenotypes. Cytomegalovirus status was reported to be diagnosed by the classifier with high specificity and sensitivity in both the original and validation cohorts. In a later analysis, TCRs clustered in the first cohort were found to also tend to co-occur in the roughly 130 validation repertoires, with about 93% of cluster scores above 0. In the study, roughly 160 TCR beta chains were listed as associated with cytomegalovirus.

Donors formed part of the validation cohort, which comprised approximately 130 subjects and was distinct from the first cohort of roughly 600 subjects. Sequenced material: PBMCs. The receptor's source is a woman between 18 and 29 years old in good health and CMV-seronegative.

The nucleotide sequence reads TGTGCCAGCACCCCAGCGGGGGGCGAGGGTAATGAGCAGTTCTTC. This gives the protein CASTPAGGEGNEQFF. In this chain, TRBV2 is recombined with TRBJ2-1, and 9 bases in between align with TRBD2. Spanning cysteine to phenylalanine, the CDR3 consists of 15 amino acids. Only CDR3 DNA remains: 45 bases, in frame from the first base. The junction shows trimming of 7 bases on V and 7 bases on J, and the gene matches do not reach 11 bases of it. The germline V gene specifies SNHLY as CDR1 and FYNNEI as CDR2.